These T cell receptor beta chains were read from a single sample in a study of T-cell reconstitution after alpha-beta-depleted transplantation in children. TCRdb reprocessed the PCR reads with MiXCR, giving one entry per CDR3 protein. The sample has about 870,000 distinct CDR3 sequences, 15% to 20% seen once; the top ten hold under 6%. This material consisted of PBMCs, mostly from graft donor cells, taken 360 days after TCRalphabeta/CD19-depleted stem cell transplant. These receptors all stem from a male patient under 18 who had a stem cell transplant for acute lymphoblastic leukemia, so the T cells may come from the graft donor. CDR3s include the opening cysteine and the closing phenylalanine or tryptophan. The order of the fields is J gene, V gene, CDR3 protein.

J: TRBJ1-3
V: TRBV18
CDR3: CASSPQLGSSGNTIYF

J: TRBJ2-7
V: TRBV9
CDR3: CASSEGGLAAGEQYF

J: TRBJ2-3
V: TRBV6-4
CDR3: CASSDWAFTDTQYF

J: TRBJ2-6
V: TRBV20-1
CDR3: CSANKGQGFSGANVLTF

J: TRBJ2-3
V: TRBV10-3
CDR3: CAISEGGTDTQYF

J: TRBJ2-2
V: TRBV5-1
CDR3: CASSFSLGQGGTGELFF

J: TRBJ2-5
V: TRBV7-9
CDR3: CASSRAGTGGRETQYF

J: TRBJ2-7
V: TRBV27
CDR3: CASSLSAGAYEQYF

J: TRBJ2-7
V: TRBV4-2
CDR3: CASSQMPGSDEQYF

J: TRBJ2-2
V: TRBV5-5
CDR3: CASSPERPTGELFF

J: TRBJ1-5
V: TRBV7-3
CDR3: CASSPPSRGLQPQHF

J: TRBJ2-1
V: TRBV4-1
CDR3: CASKLGQAGAWNEQFF

J: TRBJ2-3
V: TRBV18
CDR3: CASSPLPGTSHNRDTQYF

J: TRBJ2-1
V: TRBV6-2/TRBV6-3
CDR3: CASSYGGLAAVREQFF

J: TRBJ1-5
V: TRBV5-1
CDR3: CASSFPNREGGKQPQQF

J: TRBJ2-5
V: TRBV18
CDR3: CASSPPLAGNSQETQYF

J: TRBJ2-1
V: TRBV5-1
CDR3: CASSFSPERELYNEQFF

J: TRBJ2-5
V: TRBV28
CDR3: CASSLVFRAQYF

J: TRBJ2-2
V: TRBV7-8
CDR3: CASSLLVGGPNTGELFF

J: TRBJ2-3
V: TRBV29-1
CDR3: CSVEDQRWGTDTQYF

J: TRBJ2-7
V: TRBV27
CDR3: CASGERSSYEQYF

J: TRBJ2-5
V: TRBV5-1
CDR3: CASSYTQGAGETQYF

J: TRBJ2-7
V: TRBV12-3/TRBV12-4
CDR3: CASRTSGRAYEQYF

J: TRBJ2-6
V: TRBV5-1
CDR3: CASSAPQRNSGANVLTF

J: TRBJ2-5
V: TRBV16
CDR3: CASSLGLVETQYF

J: TRBJ2-7
V: TRBV7-8
CDR3: CASSLEALAGSSYEQYF

J: TRBJ2-1
V: TRBV7-9
CDR3: CASSLASGSGEQFF

J: TRBJ2-7
V: TRBV19
CDR3: CASINRGWEQYF

J: TRBJ2-7
V: TRBV10-1
CDR3: CASSDFGQSNEQYF

J: TRBJ1-2
V: TRBV3-1
CDR3: CASREGHPNYGYTF

J: TRBJ2-1
V: TRBV7-3
CDR3: CASSLRDGHNEQFF

J: TRBJ2-7
V: TRBV14
CDR3: CASSHSAGVPSYEQYF

J: TRBJ2-3
V: TRBV5-1
CDR3: CASSLAGRGSAQYF

J: TRBJ2-7
V: TRBV21-1
CDR3: CASSKEWGETQYF

J: TRBJ2-7
V: TRBV9
CDR3: CASSGDSYEQYF

J: TRBJ2-4
V: TRBV19
CDR3: CASRENGALPEDIQYF

J: TRBJ1-2
V: TRBV3-1
CDR3: CASSHPGQGNYGYTF

J: TRBJ1-1
V: TRBV4-1
CDR3: CASSQEIGGRPEAFF

J: TRBJ2-1
V: TRBV15
CDR3: CATSRALDYNEQFF

J: TRBJ2-1
V: TRBV20-1
CDR3: CSAIGSGSYNEQFF

J: TRBJ1-2
V: TRBV7-9
CDR3: CASSNYDRTGYTF

J: TRBJ2-3
V: TRBV29-1
CDR3: CSVVVTVTDTQYF

J: TRBJ2-3
V: TRBV12-3/TRBV12-4
CDR3: CASSLSGQATDTQYF

J: TRBJ2-3
V: TRBV12-3/TRBV12-4
CDR3: CACRGKGTDTQYF

J: TRBJ2-3
V: TRBV12-3/TRBV12-4
CDR3: CASSLMSSSPTDTQYF

J: TRBJ1-3
V: TRBV20-1
CDR3: CSASDSLSGNTIYF

J: TRBJ2-1
V: TRBV2
CDR3: CASLQGFEQFF

J: TRBJ2-1
V: TRBV2
CDR3: CASSVRTIRDHEQFF

J: TRBJ2-4
V: TRBV11-2
CDR3: CASSLSPGTRPNIQYF

J: TRBJ2-1
V: TRBV4-1
CDR3: CASSQEWHNEQFF